This TCR beta chain was identified during a study of early T cells in non-severe SARS-CoV-2 infection. With respect to this clonotype: The antigen is undetermined.

This CDR3 has 13 residues. CDR1 and CDR2 (germline): SNHLY, FYNNEI. Trimming removed 4 bases at V and 0 bases at J, with 4 bases between. TCRdb called the 5' RACE reads again in MiXCR, with one record for every CDR3 protein. The table lists tens of thousands of distinct CDR3 sequences, around 9% of them singletons. Points from the study as a whole: Matching against VDJdb likely underestimated virus-specific expansions, favoring anti-spike CD8.

The receptor comes from an adult who was a healthcare worker with PCR-confirmed SARS-CoV-2 infection or an uninfected control (not recorded which). The chain has TRBV2 and TRBJ1-3, with unresolved D. The specimen sequenced was whole blood. CDR3 coding DNA: TGTGCCAGCAGTGCCGTCTCTGGAAACACCATATATTTT. Translated, it gives CASSAVSGNTIYF.